This T cell receptor beta chain comes out of a study of T-cell reconstitution after alpha-beta-depleted transplantation in children. CDR1 is SGHRS and CDR2 is YFSETQ in the germline V gene. The CDR3 sequence is 17 residues long. Trimming took 1 base from V and 0 from J, leaving 14 bases between them. Researchers prepared the TCRbeta library using unique molecular identifiers, the study reports. Each CDR3 protein gets one entry after TCRdb re-called the PCR reads with MiXCR. This table has fewer than 550,000 distinct CDR3 sequences, roughly a tenth appearing once. This clonotype came up a few times. Its antigen is unidentified. Study findings and constraints: Roughly two months post-transplant, alpha-beta T cells reportedly originated from several hundred graft clones that had expanded.

The receptor was isolated from a child aged 2 to 10 with inherited bone marrow failure, due to receive a stem cell transplant. The specimen comprised PBMCs, sampled before TCRalphabeta/CD19-depleted stem cell transplant. The chain recombines TRBV5-1 with TRBJ2-1, with unresolved D. The CDR3 DNA reads as TGCGCCAGCAGCTTGTTTCCGGGTGCGAGCTCCTACAATGAGCAGTTCTTC. Its protein product is CASSLFPGASSYNEQFF.